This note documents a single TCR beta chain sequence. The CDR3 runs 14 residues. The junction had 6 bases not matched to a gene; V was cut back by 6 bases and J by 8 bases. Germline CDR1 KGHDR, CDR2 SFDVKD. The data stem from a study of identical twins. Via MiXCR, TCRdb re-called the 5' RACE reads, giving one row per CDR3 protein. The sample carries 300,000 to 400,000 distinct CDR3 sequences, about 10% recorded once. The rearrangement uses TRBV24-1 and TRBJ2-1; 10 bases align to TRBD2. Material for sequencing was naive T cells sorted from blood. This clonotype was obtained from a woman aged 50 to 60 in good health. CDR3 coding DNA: TGTGCCACCAGTTCCCTAGCGGGAGAGTATGAGCAGTTCTTC. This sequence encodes CATSSLAGEYEQFF.